Listed below are T cell receptor beta chains from one sample, sequenced in a study of CD8 T cells in Susac syndrome. MiXCR was run by TCRdb on the immunoSEQ multiplex PCR reads, yielding one entry per CDR3 protein. The data show about 190,000 distinct CDR3 sequences, with about 94% seen just once and 0.098% held by the top ten. The source material was CD4+ T cells from PBMCs. These receptors all stem from a human donor with Susac syndrome. Each CDR3 is given with its conserved first and last residue. The D gene is left open where the match is weak.

CDR3aa | v_gene | d_gene
CASSLFSAQDNEQFF | TRBV11-3 | -
CATSRLAGTDTQYF | TRBV15 | TRBD2
CASRWAGTFQETQYF | TRBV28 | -
CASNQGTSGLYNEQFF | TRBV12-3/TRBV12-4 | TRBD2
CSARDPHGYQETQYF | TRBV20-1 | -
CASSIRFGSYNEQFF | TRBV19 | -
CASSPSRQGRSTEAFF | TRBV18 | -
CVTRARNTIYF | TRBV28 | -
CASGAVRGAETQYF | TRBV12-5 | -
CASSLEVWGEQYF | TRBV7-3 | -
CASSQATGRGRTDTQYF | TRBV4-3 | TRBD1
CASSFPGANTEAFF | TRBV27 | -
CASSEARGMETQYF | TRBV2 | -
CASSLRTVLQETQYF | TRBV5-8 | -
CASSYSTVVNTEAFF | TRBV6-5 | -
CASSVLAGGSTGELFF | TRBV9 | TRBD2
CASSHPRTDNTEAFF | TRBV4-1 | -
CSVDASGVDTQYF | TRBV29-1 | TRBD2
CASSVGAGSLYGYTF | TRBV6-1 | -
CAWSVGQPNSPLHF | TRBV30 | -
CATSDSGRPQHF | TRBV24-1 | -
CASSEGVWETQYF | TRBV5-1 | -
CASSLDVGNTEAFF | TRBV5-1 | -
CASSFDKGGAQYF | TRBV5-6 | -
CSARDSITDTQYF | TRBV20-1 | -
CASSSGQPFNEKLFF | TRBV12-3/TRBV12-4 | -
CASSQDQGAIAFF | TRBV4-2 | TRBD1
CASSYSGVGSPLHF | TRBV6-6 | -
CASRQQGSPEKLFF | TRBV12-3/TRBV12-4 | -
CSVGAGATGELFF | TRBV29-1 | -
CAWSTTTVPYEQYF | TRBV30 | -
CSVGTGGGYTF | TRBV29-1 | TRBD1
CSVIQGPLQHF | TRBV29-1 | -
CASSVRDSFYEQYF | TRBV9 | -
CASSPLVGRGTYEQYF | TRBV18 | -
CAWSSRAAGELFF | TRBV30 | -